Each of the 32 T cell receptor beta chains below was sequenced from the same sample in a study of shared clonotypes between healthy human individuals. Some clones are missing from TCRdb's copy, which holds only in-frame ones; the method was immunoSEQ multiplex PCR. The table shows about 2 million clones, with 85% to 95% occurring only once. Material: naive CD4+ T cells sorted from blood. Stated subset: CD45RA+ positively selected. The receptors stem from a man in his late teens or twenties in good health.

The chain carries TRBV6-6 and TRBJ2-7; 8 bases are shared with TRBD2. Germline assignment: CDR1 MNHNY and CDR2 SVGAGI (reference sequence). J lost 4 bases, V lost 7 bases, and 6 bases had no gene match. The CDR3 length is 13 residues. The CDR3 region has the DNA TGTGCCAGCAAACCTGGCGGGGGGTACGAGCAGTACTTC. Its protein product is CASKPGGGYEQYF.

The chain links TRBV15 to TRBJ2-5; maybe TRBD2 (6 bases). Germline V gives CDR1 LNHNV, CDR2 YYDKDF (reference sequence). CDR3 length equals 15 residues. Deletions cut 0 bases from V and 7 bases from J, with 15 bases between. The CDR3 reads CATSRDRTTPRTQYF. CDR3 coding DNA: TGTGCCACCAGCAGAGATCGGACTACCCCCAGGACCCAGTACTTC. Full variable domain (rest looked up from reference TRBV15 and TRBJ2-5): DAMVIQNPRYQVTQFGKPVTLSCSQTLNHNVMYWYQQKSSQAPKLLFHYYDKDFNNEADTPDNFQSRRPNTSFCFLDIRSPGLGDTAMYLCATSRDRTTPRTQYFGPGTRLLVL.

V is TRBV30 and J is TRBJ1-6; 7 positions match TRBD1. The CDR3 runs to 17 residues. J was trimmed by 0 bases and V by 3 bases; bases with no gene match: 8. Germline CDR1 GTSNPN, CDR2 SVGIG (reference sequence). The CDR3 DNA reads TGTGCCTGGAGAGGGGGCGCAGTTTCCTCCTATAATTCACCCCTCCACTTT. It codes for CAWRGGAVSSYNSPLHF. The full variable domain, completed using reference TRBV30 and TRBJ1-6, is SQTIHQWPATLVQPVGSPLSLECTVEGTSNPNLYWYRQAAGRGLQLLFYSVGIGQISSEVPQNLSASRPQDRQFILSSKKLLLSDSGFYLCAWRGGAVSSYNSPLHFGNGTRLTVT.

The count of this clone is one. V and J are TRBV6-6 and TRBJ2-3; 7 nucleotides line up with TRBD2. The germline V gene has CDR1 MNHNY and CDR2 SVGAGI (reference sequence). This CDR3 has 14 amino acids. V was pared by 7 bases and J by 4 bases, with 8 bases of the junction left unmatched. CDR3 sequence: CASIGGGLADTQYF. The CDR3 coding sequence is TGTGCCAGCATAGGCGGGGGTCTTGCAGATACGCAGTATTTT.

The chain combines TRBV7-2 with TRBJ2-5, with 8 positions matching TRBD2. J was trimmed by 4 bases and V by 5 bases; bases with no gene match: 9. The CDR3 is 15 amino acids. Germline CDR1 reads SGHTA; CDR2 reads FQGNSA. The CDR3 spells CASSLSAGGGETQYF. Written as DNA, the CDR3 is TGTGCCAGCAGCCTCTCCGCGGGGGGCGGAGAGACCCAGTACTTC.

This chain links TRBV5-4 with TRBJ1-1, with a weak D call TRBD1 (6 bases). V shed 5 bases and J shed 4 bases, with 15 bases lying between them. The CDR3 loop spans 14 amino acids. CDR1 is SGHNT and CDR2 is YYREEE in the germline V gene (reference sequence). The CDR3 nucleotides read TGTGCCAGCAGAACTCAGGGGATGGGCACTGAAGCTTTCTTT. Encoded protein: CASRTQGMGTEAFF.

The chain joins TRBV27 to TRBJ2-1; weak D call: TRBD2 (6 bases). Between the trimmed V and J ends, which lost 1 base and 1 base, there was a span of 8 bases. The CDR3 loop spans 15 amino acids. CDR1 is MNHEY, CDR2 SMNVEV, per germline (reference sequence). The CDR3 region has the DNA TGTGCCAGCAGTTTATGGGGGGAGTCCTACAATGAGCAGTTCTTC. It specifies CASSLWGESYNEQFF.

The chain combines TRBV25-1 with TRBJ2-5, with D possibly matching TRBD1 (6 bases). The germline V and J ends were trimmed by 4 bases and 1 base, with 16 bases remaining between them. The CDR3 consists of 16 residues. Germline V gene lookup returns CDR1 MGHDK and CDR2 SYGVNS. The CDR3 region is CASSVGEWGPQETQYF. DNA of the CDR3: TGTGCCAGCAGTGTGGGGGAATGGGGGCCCCAAGAGACCCAGTACTTC.

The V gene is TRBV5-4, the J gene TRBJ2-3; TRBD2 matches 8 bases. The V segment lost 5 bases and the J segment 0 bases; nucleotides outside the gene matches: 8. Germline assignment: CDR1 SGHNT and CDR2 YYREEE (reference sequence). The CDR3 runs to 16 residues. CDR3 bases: TGTGCCAGCAGGGCTACTAGCGGTAGGAGCACAGATACGCAGTATTTT. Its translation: CASRATSGRSTDTQYF.

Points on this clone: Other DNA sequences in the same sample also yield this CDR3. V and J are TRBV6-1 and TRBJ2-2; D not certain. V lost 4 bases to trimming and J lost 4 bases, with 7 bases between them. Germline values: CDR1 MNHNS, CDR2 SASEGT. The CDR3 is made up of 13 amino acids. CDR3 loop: CASSGEGTGELFF. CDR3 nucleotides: TGTGCCAGCAGTGGGGAAGGCACCGGGGAGCTGTTTTTT.

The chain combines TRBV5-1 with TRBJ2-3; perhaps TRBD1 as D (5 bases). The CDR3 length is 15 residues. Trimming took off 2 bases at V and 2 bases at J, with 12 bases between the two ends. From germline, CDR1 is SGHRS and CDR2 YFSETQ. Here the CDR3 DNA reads TGCGCCAGCAGCTTAGGGGAACACTACACAGATACGCAGTATTTT. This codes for CASSLGEHYTDTQYF.

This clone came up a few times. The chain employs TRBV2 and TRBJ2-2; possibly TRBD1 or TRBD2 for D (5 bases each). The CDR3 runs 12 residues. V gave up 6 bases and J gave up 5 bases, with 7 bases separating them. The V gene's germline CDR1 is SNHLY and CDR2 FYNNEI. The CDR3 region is CASSGATGELFF. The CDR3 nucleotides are TGTGCCAGCAGCGGGGCGACCGGGGAGCTGTTTTTT.

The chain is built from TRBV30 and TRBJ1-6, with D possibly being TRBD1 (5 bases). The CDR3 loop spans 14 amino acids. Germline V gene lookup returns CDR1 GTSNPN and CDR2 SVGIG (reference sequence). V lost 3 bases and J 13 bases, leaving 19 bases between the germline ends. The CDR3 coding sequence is TGTGCCTGGAGACAGGACACGCTTTTTTTGCCCCTCCACTTT. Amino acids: CAWRQDTLFLPLHF.

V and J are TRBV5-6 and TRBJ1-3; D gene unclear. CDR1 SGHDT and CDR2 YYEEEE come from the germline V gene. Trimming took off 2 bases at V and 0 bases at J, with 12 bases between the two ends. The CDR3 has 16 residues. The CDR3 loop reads CASSLNQAYSGNTIYF. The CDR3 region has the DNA TGTGCCAGCAGCTTAAATCAGGCATACTCTGGAAACACCATATATTTT.

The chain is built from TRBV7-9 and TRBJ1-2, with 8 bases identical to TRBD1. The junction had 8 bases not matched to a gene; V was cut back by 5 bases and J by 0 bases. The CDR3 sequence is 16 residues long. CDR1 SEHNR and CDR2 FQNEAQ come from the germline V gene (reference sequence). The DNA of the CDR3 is TGTGCCAGCAGCACCCGGACAGGGATCACTAACTATGGCTACACCTTC. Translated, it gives CASSTRTGITNYGYTF.

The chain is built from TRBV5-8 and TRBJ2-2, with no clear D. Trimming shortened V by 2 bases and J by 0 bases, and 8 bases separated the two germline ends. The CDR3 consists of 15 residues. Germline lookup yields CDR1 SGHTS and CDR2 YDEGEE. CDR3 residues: CASSFGRSNTGELFF. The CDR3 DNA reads TGTGCCAGCAGCTTTGGCAGATCGAACACCGGGGAGCTGTTTTTT. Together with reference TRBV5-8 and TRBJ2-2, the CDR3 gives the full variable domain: EAGVTQSPTHLIKTRGQQATLRCSPISGHTSVYWYQQALGLGLQFLLWYDEGEERNRGNFPPRFSGRQFPNYSSELNVNALELEDSALYLCASSFGRSNTGELFFGEGSRLTVL.

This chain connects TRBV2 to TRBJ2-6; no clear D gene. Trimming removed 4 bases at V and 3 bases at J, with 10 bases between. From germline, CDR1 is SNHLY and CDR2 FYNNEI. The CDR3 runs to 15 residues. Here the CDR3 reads CASSAEGSGANVLTF. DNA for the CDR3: TGTGCCAGCAGTGCGGAAGGCAGTGGGGCCAACGTCCTGACTTTC.

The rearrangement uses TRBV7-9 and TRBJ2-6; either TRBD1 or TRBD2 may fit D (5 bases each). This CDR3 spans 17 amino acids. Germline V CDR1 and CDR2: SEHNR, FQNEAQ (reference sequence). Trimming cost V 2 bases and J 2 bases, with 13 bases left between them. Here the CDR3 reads CASSLPSGTAGANVLTF. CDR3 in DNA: TGTGCCAGCAGCTTACCCTCCGGGACGGCTGGGGCCAACGTCCTGACTTTC. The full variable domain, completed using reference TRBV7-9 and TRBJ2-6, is DTGVSQNPRHKITKRGQNVTFRCDPISEHNRLYWYRQTLGQGPEFLTYFQNEAQLEKSRLLSDRFSAERPKGSFSTLEIQRTEQGDSAMYLCASSLPSGTAGANVLTFGAGSRLTVL.

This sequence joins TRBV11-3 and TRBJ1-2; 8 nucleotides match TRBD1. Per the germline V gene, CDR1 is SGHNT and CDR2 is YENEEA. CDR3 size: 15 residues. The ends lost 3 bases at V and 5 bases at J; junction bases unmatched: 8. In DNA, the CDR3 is TGTGCCAGCAGCTTCGGACAGGGTGGAGCTTATGGCTACACCTTC. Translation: CASSFGQGGAYGYTF.

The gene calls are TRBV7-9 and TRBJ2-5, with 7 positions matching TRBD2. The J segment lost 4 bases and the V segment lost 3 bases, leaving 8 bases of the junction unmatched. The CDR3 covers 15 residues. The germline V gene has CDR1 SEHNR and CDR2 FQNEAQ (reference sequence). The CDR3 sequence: CASSFGQASGETQYF. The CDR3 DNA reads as TGTGCCAGCAGCTTTGGGCAGGCTAGCGGAGAGACCCAGTACTTC. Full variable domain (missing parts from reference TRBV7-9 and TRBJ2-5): DTGVSQNPRHKITKRGQNVTFRCDPISEHNRLYWYRQTLGQGPEFLTYFQNEAQLEKSRLLSDRFSAERPKGSFSTLEIQRTEQGDSAMYLCASSFGQASGETQYFGPGTRLLVL.

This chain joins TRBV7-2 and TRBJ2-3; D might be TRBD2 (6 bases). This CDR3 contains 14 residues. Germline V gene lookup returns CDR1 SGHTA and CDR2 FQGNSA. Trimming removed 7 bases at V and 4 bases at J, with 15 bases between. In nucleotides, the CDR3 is TGTGCCAGCACCAATAGGAGGGGCTCAGATACGCAGTATTTT. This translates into CASTNRRGSDTQYF.

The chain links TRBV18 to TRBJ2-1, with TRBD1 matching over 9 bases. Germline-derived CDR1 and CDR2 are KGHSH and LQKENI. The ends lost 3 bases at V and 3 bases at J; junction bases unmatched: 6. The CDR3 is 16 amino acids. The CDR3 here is CASSPLPGQGYNEQFF. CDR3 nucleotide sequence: TGTGCCAGCTCACCTTTACCGGGACAGGGCTACAATGAGCAGTTCTTC.

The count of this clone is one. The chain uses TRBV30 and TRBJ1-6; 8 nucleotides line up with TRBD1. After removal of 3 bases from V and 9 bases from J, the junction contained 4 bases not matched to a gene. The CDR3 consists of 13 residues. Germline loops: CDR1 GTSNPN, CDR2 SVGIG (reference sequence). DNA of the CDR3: TGTGCCTGGAGCACAGGGGGAGGTTCACCCCTCCACTTT. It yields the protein CAWSTGGGSPLHF.

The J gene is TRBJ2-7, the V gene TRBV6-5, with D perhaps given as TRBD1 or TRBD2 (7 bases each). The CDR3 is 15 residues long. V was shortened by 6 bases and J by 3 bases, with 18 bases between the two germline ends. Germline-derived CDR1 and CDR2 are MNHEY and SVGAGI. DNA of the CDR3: TGTGCCAGCAGGCGGGGGCGGGACAGAAACTACGAGCAGTACTTC. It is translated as CASRRGRDRNYEQYF.

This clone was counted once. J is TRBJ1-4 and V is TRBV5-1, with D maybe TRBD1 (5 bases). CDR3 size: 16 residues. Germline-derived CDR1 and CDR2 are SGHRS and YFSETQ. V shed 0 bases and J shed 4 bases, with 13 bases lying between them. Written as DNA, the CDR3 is TGCGCCAGCAGCTTGGCCCGAGGACAACTTAATGAAAAACTGTTTTTT. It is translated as CASSLARGQLNEKLFF.

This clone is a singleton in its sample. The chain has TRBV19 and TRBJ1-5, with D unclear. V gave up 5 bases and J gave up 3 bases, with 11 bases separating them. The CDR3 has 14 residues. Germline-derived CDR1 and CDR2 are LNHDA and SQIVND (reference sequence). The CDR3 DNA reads TGTGCCAGTAGTCCCCCCCTGGCCAATCAGCCCCAGCATTTT. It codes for CASSPPLANQPQHF.

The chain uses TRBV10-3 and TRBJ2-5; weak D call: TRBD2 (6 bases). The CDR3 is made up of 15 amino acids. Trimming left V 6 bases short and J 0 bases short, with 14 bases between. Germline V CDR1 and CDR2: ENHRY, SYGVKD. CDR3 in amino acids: CAISERLEDQETQYF. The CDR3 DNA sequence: TGTGCCATCAGCGAAAGACTAGAAGACCAAGAGACCCAGTACTTC.

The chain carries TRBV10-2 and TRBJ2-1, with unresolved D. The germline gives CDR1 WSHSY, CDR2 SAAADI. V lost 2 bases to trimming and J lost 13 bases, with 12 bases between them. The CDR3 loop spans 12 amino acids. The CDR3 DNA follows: TGCGCCAGCAGTGAGGCCGTCGTCCCCCAGTTCTTC. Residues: CASSEAVVPQFF.

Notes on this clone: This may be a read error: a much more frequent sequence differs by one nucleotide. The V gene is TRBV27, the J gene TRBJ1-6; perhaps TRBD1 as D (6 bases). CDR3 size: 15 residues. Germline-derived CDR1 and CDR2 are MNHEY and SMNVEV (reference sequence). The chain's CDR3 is CACSFAGVDNSPLHF. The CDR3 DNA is TGTGCCTGCAGTTTTGCAGGGGTCGATAATTCACCCCTCCACTTT.

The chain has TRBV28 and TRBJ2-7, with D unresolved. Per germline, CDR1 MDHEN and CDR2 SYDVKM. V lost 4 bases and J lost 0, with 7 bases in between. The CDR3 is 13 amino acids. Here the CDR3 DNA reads TGTGCCAGCAGTTCGGCAGCCTCCTACGAGCAGTACTTC. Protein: CASSSAASYEQYF.

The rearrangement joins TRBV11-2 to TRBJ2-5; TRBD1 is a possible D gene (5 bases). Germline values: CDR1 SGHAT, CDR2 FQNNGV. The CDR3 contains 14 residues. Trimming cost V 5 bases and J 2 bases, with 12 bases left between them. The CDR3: CASSPDRLQETQYF. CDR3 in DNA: TGTGCCAGCAGCCCCGACAGATTACAAGAGACCCAGTACTTC.

Here the CDR3 DNA reads TGTGCCAGCAGCCCGCGGAGCCGAGAGACCCAGTACTTC. It translates to CASSPRSRETQYF. The chain uses TRBV5-6 and TRBJ2-5; the D is unclear. Germline V gene sequence: CDR1 SGHDT, CDR2 YYEEEE. The V end was cut by 4 bases, the J end by 4 bases, with 11 bases between. CDR3 size: 13 residues.